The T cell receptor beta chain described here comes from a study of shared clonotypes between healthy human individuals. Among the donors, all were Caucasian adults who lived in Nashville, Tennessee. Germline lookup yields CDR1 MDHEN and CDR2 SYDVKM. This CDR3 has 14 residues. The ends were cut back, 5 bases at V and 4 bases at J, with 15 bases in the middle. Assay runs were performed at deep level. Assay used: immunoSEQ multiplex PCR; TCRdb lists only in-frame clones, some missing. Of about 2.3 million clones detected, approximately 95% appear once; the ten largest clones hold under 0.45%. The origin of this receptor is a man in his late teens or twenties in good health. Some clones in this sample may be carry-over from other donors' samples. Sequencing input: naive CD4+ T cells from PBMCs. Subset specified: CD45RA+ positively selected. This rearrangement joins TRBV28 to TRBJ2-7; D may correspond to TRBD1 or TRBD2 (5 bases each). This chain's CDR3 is CASSRDVGYYEQYF. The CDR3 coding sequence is TGTGCCAGCAGTCGGGACGTTGGATATTACGAGCAGTACTTC.